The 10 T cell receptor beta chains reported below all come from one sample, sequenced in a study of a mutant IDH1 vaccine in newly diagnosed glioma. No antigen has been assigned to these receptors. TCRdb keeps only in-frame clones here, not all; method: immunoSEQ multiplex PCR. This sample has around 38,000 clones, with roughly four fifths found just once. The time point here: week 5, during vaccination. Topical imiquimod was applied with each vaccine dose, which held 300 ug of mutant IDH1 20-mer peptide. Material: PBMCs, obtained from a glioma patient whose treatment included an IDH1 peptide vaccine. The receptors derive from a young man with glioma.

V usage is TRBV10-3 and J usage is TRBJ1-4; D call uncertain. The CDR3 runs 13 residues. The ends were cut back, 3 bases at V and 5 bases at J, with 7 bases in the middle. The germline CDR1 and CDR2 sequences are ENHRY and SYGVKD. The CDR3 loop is CAISDGENEKLFF. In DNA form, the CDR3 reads TGTGCCATCAGTGACGGGGAAAATGAAAAACTGTTTTTT.

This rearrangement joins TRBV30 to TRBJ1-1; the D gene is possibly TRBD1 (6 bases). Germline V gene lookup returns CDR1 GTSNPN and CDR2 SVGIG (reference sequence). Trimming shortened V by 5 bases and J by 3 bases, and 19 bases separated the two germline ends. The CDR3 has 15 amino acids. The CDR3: CAWSPGDLRDTEAFF. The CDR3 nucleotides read TGTGCCTGGTCACCAGGGGACCTTCGAGACACTGAAGCTTTCTTT.

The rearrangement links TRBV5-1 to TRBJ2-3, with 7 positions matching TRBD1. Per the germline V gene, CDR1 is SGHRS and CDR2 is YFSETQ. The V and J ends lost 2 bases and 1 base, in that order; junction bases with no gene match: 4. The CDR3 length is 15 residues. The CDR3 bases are TGCGCCAGCAGCTTCCGGGACAGCCGCACAGATACGCAGTATTTT. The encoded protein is CASSFRDSRTDTQYF.

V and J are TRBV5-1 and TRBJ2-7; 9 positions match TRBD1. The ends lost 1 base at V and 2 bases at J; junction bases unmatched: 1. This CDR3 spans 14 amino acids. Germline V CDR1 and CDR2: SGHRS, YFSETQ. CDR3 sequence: CASSLTGGPYEQYF. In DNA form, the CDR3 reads TGCGCCAGCAGCTTGACAGGGGGCCCCTACGAGCAGTACTTC.

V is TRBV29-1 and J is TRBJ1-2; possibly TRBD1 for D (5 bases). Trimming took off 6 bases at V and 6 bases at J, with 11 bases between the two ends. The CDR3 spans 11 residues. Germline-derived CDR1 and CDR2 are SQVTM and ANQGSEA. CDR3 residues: CSVTGTDGYTF. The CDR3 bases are TGCAGCGTCACCGGGACGGATGGCTACACCTTC.

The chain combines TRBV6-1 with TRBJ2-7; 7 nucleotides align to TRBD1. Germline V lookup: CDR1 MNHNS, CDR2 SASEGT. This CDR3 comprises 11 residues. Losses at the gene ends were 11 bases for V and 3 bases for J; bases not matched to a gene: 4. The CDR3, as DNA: TGTGCCGTCAGGGGGAACTACGAGCAGTACTTC. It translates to CAVRGNYEQYF.

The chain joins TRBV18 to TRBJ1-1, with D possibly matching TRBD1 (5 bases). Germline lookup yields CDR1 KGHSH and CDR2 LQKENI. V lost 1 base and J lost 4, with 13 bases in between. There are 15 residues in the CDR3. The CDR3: CASSPHDSWSTEAFF. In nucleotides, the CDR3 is TGTGCCAGCTCACCACACGACAGTTGGAGCACTGAAGCTTTCTTT.

CDR3 residues: CASSLTGLAYEQYF. The CDR3 bases are TGCGCCAGCAGCTTAACAGGGTTAGCCTACGAGCAGTACTTC. The J gene is TRBJ2-7, the V gene TRBV5-1; tentative D call: TRBD1 (6 bases). V was pared by 2 bases and J by 2 bases, with 11 bases between. In germline, CDR1 is SGHRS, CDR2 YFSETQ. The CDR3 loop spans 14 amino acids.

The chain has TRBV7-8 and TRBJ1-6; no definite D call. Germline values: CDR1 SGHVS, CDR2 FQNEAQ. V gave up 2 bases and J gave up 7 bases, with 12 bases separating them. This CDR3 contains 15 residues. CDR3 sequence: CASSLPWTGNSPLHF. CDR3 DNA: TGTGCCAGCAGCTTACCTTGGACGGGGAATTCACCCCTCCACTTT.

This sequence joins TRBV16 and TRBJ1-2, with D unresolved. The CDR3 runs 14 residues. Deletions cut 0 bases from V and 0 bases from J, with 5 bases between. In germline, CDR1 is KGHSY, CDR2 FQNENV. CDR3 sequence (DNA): TGTGCCAGCAGCCAATCTGGGACTAACTATGGCTACACCTTC. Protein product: CASSQSGTNYGYTF.